The subject of this entry is one T cell receptor (beta chain). Its antigen has not been determined. No base-level quality is on record; no much larger clone is a single base apart. This entry comes from a study of Graves' ophthalmopathy and Graves' hyperthyroidism (dated by TCRdb to 2017 to 2018). Regarding the research as a whole: Peripheral blood was collected at initial diagnosis, before any treatment. The study used TCR beta repertoire signatures to distinguish Graves' ophthalmopathy from Graves' hyperthyroidism and to predict progression to ophthalmopathy. In total, 135 blood samples were TCR-sequenced: around 42 ophthalmopathy, some 80 hyperthyroidism and some 17 hyperthyroidism-to-ophthalmopathy patients. A discovery set of 100 patients (43 ophthalmopathy, 55 to 60 stable hyperthyroidism) was enrolled to explore V-J signatures distinguishing ophthalmopathy from hyperthyroidism. For independent validation, a separate cohort was made up of around 19 hyperthyroidism patients plus 17 patients who later progressed from hyperthyroidism to ophthalmopathy. In over 5 hyperthyroidism patients, the T-cell repertoires found in thyroid tissue were compared with those found in blood. Once sampling was done, hyperthyroidism patients were given methimazole at a starting dose of 30 mg daily, while ophthalmopathy patients were given high-dose intravenous methylprednisolone. The 90 or so discovery patients were randomly split 7:3 into training and test sets.

CDR1 SGHVS and CDR2 FQNEAQ were looked up in the germline V gene. Reading from cysteine to phenylalanine, the CDR3 counts 17 amino acids. CDR3 DNA only is kept here, 51 bases in frame from base 1. Relative to germline, V is 1 base shorter and J is 1 base shorter, with 13 bases between their ends. Stable hyperthyroidism was defined as no progression to ophthalmopathy within 18 months of follow-up. The hyperthyroidism patients were 18 to 65 years old and newly diagnosed, with a disease duration of less than 2 months. Patients with other autoimmune diseases, uncontrolled infections, pregnancy or lactation were excluded from the study. Diagnosis was based on clinical symptoms, serum thyroxine, TRAb, thyroid ultrasound and orbital computed tomography. PBMCs were isolated from approximately 10 ml of fresh peripheral blood by Ficoll-Paque density gradient centrifugation. Total RNA was extracted using Trizol reagent, and RNA quality was checked on an Agilent 2100 Bioanalyzer.

TCR beta CDR3 regions were amplified from RNA transcripts for repertoire sequencing. The first round was an RT-PCR using HTBI primers with the Qiagen OneStep RT-PCR kit, and this first round was followed by a second-round multiplex PCR, then size selection and purification. Sequencing of the libraries was carried out on an Illumina HiSeq2000 in paired-end mode with 100 bp reads. Per the source publication's procedure: Reads were processed with SOAPnuke, discarding reads with adapters, uncalled bases, mean Phred below 15, or no exact constant-primer or identifier match. High-quality paired reads were merged with COPE v1.2.5. Each unique nucleotide sequence was treated as a clonotype, and MiTCR v1.1 was used to align the clonotypes to the IMGT TRB V, D and J references. The analysis was limited to V-J combinations with a frequency above 0.0001, which together covered just over 98% of the repertoires. For each V-J combination, a TCR clonal expansion and chaos score was defined as the ratio of F50 clonal expansion to chaos observed in the TCRdist matrix. Welch's t-statistics and random forest were used to reduce the features to about a dozen V-J combinations, which were then used as input to a naive Bayes classifier. The similarity between thyroid and blood repertoires was quantified using the Morisita-Horn index. TCRdb passed the public sequencing reads through fastp at Q25 and MiXCR, retaining productive beta sequences. Identical CDR3 proteins give one entry, which carries the most common genes and DNA. It is TCRdb's table, rather than the study itself, that gives the V and J calls and clone size. The sample includes a few hundred thousand distinct CDR3 sequences, with less than 20% observed a single time. Approximately 7% of the sample goes to the ten largest clones.

Points the paper makes about the study in general: The 13-signature model separated ophthalmopathy from stable hyperthyroidism with 85% to 90% sensitivity and about 81% specificity in cross-validation, and 80%/75% in the test set. In validation, the model predicted ophthalmopathy progression with over 60% sensitivity and 72.22% specificity; roughly 12 predicted patients were CT-confirmed with GO in a median of about 6.1 months. Sample size was not statistically predetermined, and group allocation was not concealed from the investigators. Most expanded thyroid clonotypes with a frequency above 0.001 also appeared in blood, which suggests that blood repertoires may reflect the immune response in the thyroid.

This receptor was identified in a woman under 30 with stable Graves' hyperthyroidism. Donor details come from another sample of the same person, matched by shared clones. The chain is encoded by TRBV7-8 joined to TRBJ2-2; TRBD2 could be the D gene, as 6 bases match. The sequenced sample consisted of peripheral blood. The CDR3 sequence is CASSLGDYGGNTGELFF. The sequence in DNA is TGTGCCAGCAGCTTAGGAGACTACGGGGGGAACACCGGGGAGCTGTTTTTT.